The rows below give T cell receptor beta chains drawn from one sample of a study of spatial heterogeneity in lung cancer. In TCRdb, the 5' RACE reads were re-called with MiXCR into one record per CDR3 protein. The table has some 110,000 distinct CDR3 sequences, 12% seen once. Sequenced material: PBMCs, taken at follow-up. The receptors shown here come from a male donor with early-stage non-small cell lung cancer. The CDR3 runs from the conserved cysteine through the conserved F or W. A D gene is named only where the DNA matches it firmly. Rows may omit the clone size; those that give it use once, few, many or a size class.

V gene	D gene	clone size	J gene	CDR3 DNA	CDR3 protein
TRBV10-3	-	-	TRBJ2-3	TGTGCCATCAGCCAAGGGTCTAGCAGCACAGATACGCAGTATTTT	CAISQGSSSTDTQYF
TRBV7-8	-	few	TRBJ1-2	TGTGCCAGCAGCCCGGATACTAACTATGGCTACACCTTC	CASSPDTNYGYTF
TRBV6-5	-	-	TRBJ2-1	TGTGCCAGCAGTTACATCGGGGTATCCTACAATGAGCAGTTCTTC	CASSYIGVSYNEQFF
TRBV7-9	TRBD1	many	TRBJ1-2	TGTGCCAGCAGCTCGGGACAGGGTGGCTACACCTTC	CASSSGQGGYTF
TRBV29-1	TRBD1	many	TRBJ2-7	TGCAGCGCGGACAGGGGGCCAGGCGAGCAGTACTTC	CSADRGPGEQYF
TRBV7-3	TRBD2	few	TRBJ2-5	TGTGCCAGCAGCTTAACGAGGGAGGGTGGGGAGACCCAGTACTTC	CASSLTREGGETQYF
TRBV10-3	TRBD1	few	TRBJ2-7	TGTGCCATCAGACTGACAGGGACAGGGGCTGAGTACGAGCAGTACTTC	CAIRLTGTGAEYEQYF
TRBV5-1	TRBD1	-	TRBJ1-1	TGCGCCAGCAGCTCGGAAATGACAGGGTTGAACACTGAAGCTTTCTTT	CASSSEMTGLNTEAFF
TRBV12-3/TRBV12-4	-	-	TRBJ2-3	TGTGCCAGCAGGCCCGGAAGCGGCACAGATACGCAGTATTTT	CASRPGSGTDTQYF
TRBV12-3/TRBV12-4	-	few	TRBJ1-2	TGTGCCAGCAGTGAGGAACCGGGGCGACACACCTTC	CASSEEPGRHTF
TRBV7-2	-	-	TRBJ2-1	TGTGCCAGCAGCCTTATGCTCGTATCCAATGAGCAGTTCTTC	CASSLMLVSNEQFF
TRBV7-9	-	-	TRBJ2-3	TGTGCCAGCAGCTCCCAGATGGATACGCAGTATTTT	CASSSQMDTQYF
TRBV27	-	many	TRBJ2-1	TGTGCCAGCAGTCCCTATCCTGTCTACAATGAGCAGTTCTTC	CASSPYPVYNEQFF
TRBV20-1	-	few	TRBJ1-1	TGCAGTGCTACTCCCTTCGGACAGACCATGAACACTGAAGCTTTCTTT	CSATPFGQTMNTEAFF
TRBV4-1	-	-	TRBJ2-3	TGCGCCAGCAGCCAAGGTAGCGGTTTACAAGTCACAGATACGCAGTATTTT	CASSQGSGLQVTDTQYF
TRBV6-1	-	few	TRBJ1-3	TGTGCCAGCAGTGAAACCACAGGCAACTCTGGAAACACCATATATTTT	CASSETTGNSGNTIYF
TRBV20-1	-	many	TRBJ2-6	TGCAGTGCTAGCCCGCTATCTGGGGCCAACGTCCTGACTTTC	CSASPLSGANVLTF
TRBV7-2	-	-	TRBJ2-5	TGTGCCAGCAGCTTAGTTTGGGGTTTCCAAGAGACCCAGTACTTC	CASSLVWGFQETQYF
TRBV5-1	TRBD2	-	TRBJ2-1	TGCGCCAGCAGCGGGACTACCCCACCTGGAAATGAGCAGTTCTTC	CASSGTTPPGNEQFF
TRBV6-2/TRBV6-3	TRBD1	-	TRBJ2-1	TGTGCCAGCAGTTACCCCGGACAGGGCGAGTCGTTCTTC	CASSYPGQGESFF
TRBV5-1	TRBD1	few	TRBJ2-7	TGCGCCAGCAGCGTCGGGACAGGTGTATCCTACGAGCAGTACTTC	CASSVGTGVSYEQYF
TRBV27	TRBD1	-	TRBJ1-4	TGTGCCAGCAGACAGACAGGGTCTCCTGCAACTAATGAAAAACTGTTTTTT	CASRQTGSPATNEKLFF
TRBV23-1	TRBD1	-	TRBJ2-6	TGCGCCAGCAGTCAATCGGGGGGGACAGGGCCTCCTGGGGCCAACGTCCTGACTTTC	CASSQSGGTGPPGANVLTF
TRBV23-1	-	few	TRBJ2-1	TGCGCCCACCAGGTGACCTTCTGGACTAAGGACAATGAGCAGTTCTTC	CAHQVTFWTKDNEQFF
TRBV19	-	-	TRBJ2-1	TGTGCCAGTAAGAGGCATAACCCCTACAATGAGCAGTTCTTC	CASKRHNPYNEQFF
TRBV6-5	TRBD2	few	TRBJ2-6	TGTGCCAGCAGTGGCGGGAGCGCTGGGGCCAACGTCCTGACTTTC	CASSGGSAGANVLTF
TRBV20-1	TRBD1	-	TRBJ1-2	TGCAGTGCTACCAGGGGGACGGCTAACTATGGCTACACCTTC	CSATRGTANYGYTF
TRBV4-1	TRBD2	-	TRBJ2-5	TGCGCCAGCAGCCAAGGGACTAGCGAGGAGTCCCAGTACTTC	CASSQGTSEESQYF
TRBV5-1	TRBD2	many	TRBJ2-1	TGCGCCAGCAGCTTGGTAGGGAGCGGGGGCCCATACAATGAGCAGTTCTTC	CASSLVGSGGPYNEQFF
TRBV10-3	-	many	TRBJ1-2	TGTGCCGTCCAGGGTACAGCTTACGGCTACACCTTC	CAVQGTAYGYTF
TRBV19	-	few	TRBJ2-1	TGTGCCAGTAGTATAGTAGGCGGACCAAATGAGCAGTTCTTC	CASSIVGGPNEQFF
TRBV7-9	TRBD1	few	TRBJ2-4	TGTGCCAGCAGCAACGCGGGGACAGGGTTAGCCAAAAACATTCAGTACTTC	CASSNAGTGLAKNIQYF
TRBV28	TRBD1	many	TRBJ2-5	TGTGCCAGCAGTCTGGGACAGGGGGTGGAGACCCAGTACTTC	CASSLGQGVETQYF
TRBV5-1	TRBD1	many	TRBJ1-4	TGCGCCAGCAGCTTCCAGACAGGGTTATTCGCAACTAATGAAAAACTGTTTTTT	CASSFQTGLFATNEKLFF
TRBV28	-	-	TRBJ2-7	TGTGCCACCTCCTTGGGATCCTACGAGCAGTACTTC	CATSLGSYEQYF
TRBV7-2	TRBD1	many	TRBJ1-6	TGTGCCAGCAGCTTAGGTGGGACAGGCCCTTTTAATTCACCCCTCCACTTT	CASSLGGTGPFNSPLHF
TRBV10-1	-	-	TRBJ1-1	TGCGCCAGCAGTGAAGGGGCAGGGATGAACACTGAAGCTTTCTTT	CASSEGAGMNTEAFF
TRBV5-1	-	-	TRBJ2-5	TGCGCCAGCAGCTTGCGGCAGACTGAAGAGACCCAGTACTTC	CASSLRQTEETQYF